This passage covers 20 T cell receptor beta chains from one sample sequenced in a study of graft-versus-host responses after intestinal transplantation. Graft material was processed, releasing intraepithelial and lamina propria lymphocytes. Sequenced by immunoSEQ multiplex PCR; TCRdb stores in-frame clones only, minus some. In the table there are approximately 16,000 clones, 67% of which are singletons. The sequences come from ileum tissue, collected 650 to 700 days after intestinal transplantation. The receptors derive from a human patient who received an intestinal transplant, so some T cells may come from the graft donor.

The rearrangement links TRBV29-1 to TRBJ2-1, with D tentatively TRBD2 (6 bases). The ends were cut back, 6 bases at V and 8 bases at J, with 14 bases in the middle. This CDR3 contains 12 residues. Per germline, CDR1 SQVTM and CDR2 ANQGSEA. The CDR3 spells CSVRAGWDEQFF. DNA of the CDR3: TGCAGCGTCAGGGCGGGATGGGATGAGCAGTTCTTC.

The chain joins TRBV9 to TRBJ2-4; D may be TRBD2 (5 bases). The V and J ends lost 0 bases and 7 bases respectively, with 17 bases between them. Germline CDR1 reads SGDLS; CDR2 reads YYNGEE. This CDR3 contains 16 residues. The CDR3 sequence: CASSVADTDYPNIQYF. The CDR3, as DNA: TGTGCCAGCAGCGTAGCTGACACTGACTACCCTAACATTCAGTACTTC. The full variable domain, rest sourced from reference TRBV9 and TRBJ2-4, is DSGVTQTPKHLITATGQRVTLRCSPRSGDLSVYWYQQSLDQGLQFLIQYYNGEERAKGNILERFSAQQFPDLHSELNLSSLELGDSALYFCASSVADTDYPNIQYFGAGTRLSVL.

This chain uses TRBV6-5 with TRBJ1-1; TRBD1 agrees at 7 bases. The V gene end was trimmed by 6 bases and the J gene end by 4 bases; junction bases not matched to a gene: 8. The CDR3 covers 14 residues. Germline lookup yields CDR1 MNHEY and CDR2 SVGAGI. CDR3 sequence: CASRRTGAGTEAFF. In DNA, the CDR3 is TGTGCCAGCAGGCGTACAGGGGCGGGCACTGAAGCTTTCTTT.

The chain recombines TRBV5-4 with TRBJ2-1; 11 bases align to TRBD2. The germline CDR1 and CDR2 sequences are SGHNT and YYREEE (reference sequence). The junction had 4 bases not matched to a gene; V was cut back by 4 bases and J by 1 base. The CDR3 loop spans 16 amino acids. CDR3 amino acids: CASSALAGVSYNEQFF. The CDR3 nucleotides are TGTGCCAGCAGCGCACTAGCGGGGGTGTCCTACAATGAGCAGTTCTTC.

This clone was counted only a few times. The chain combines TRBV6-1 with TRBJ1-1, with 7 nucleotides matching TRBD1. With 8 bases clipped from V and 11 bases from J, the junction kept 11 bases outside the gene matches. The CDR3 is made up of 12 amino acids. Germline V gene data show CDR1 as MNHNS and CDR2 as SASEGT. The CDR3 nucleotides are TGTGCCAGCCGAATAACAGGGGATAGGGCTTTCTTT. Translation gives CASRITGDRAFF.

The V call is TRBV5-1, the J call TRBJ1-1; D might be TRBD1 (5 bases). This CDR3 is 13 amino acids long. CDR1 and CDR2 from the germline V gene are SGHRS and YFSETQ. V was clipped by 5 bases and J by 0 bases, with 8 bases between them. The CDR3 DNA sequence: TGCGCCAGCAGTTGGGGCCTGAACACTGAAGCTTTCTTT. Translation: CASSWGLNTEAFF.

The chain carries TRBV7-2 and TRBJ1-2; D gene unclear. The germline V and J ends were trimmed by 3 bases and 8 bases, with 10 bases remaining between them. CDR1 is SGHTA, CDR2 FQGNSA, per germline. The CDR3 contains 12 residues. The CDR3 is CASSFQERGYTF. The CDR3 DNA reads as TGTGCCAGCAGCTTCCAGGAACGGGGCTACACCTTC.

The V call is TRBV2, the J call TRBJ2-5, with 12 bases matching TRBD1. In germline, CDR1 is SNHLY, CDR2 FYNNEI. Trimming took 6 bases from V and 5 from J; bases not matched to a gene: 7. The CDR3 has 15 amino acids. The CDR3 nucleotides read TGTGCCAGCAGGGGGGACAGGGGGCAGGAGGAGACCCAGTACTTC. Protein sequence: CASRGDRGQEETQYF.

This chain uses TRBV7-9 with TRBJ2-3; 8 nucleotides align to TRBD2. The CDR3 extends over 15 amino acids. Germline CDR1 reads SEHNR; CDR2 reads FQNEAQ (reference sequence). With 5 bases clipped from V and 0 bases from J, the junction kept 4 bases outside the gene matches. The chain's CDR3 is CASSLGLASTDTQYF. CDR3 bases: TGTGCCAGCAGCCTCGGACTAGCTAGCACAGATACGCAGTATTTT.

The rearrangement uses TRBV6-1 and TRBJ1-1, with D hard to call. Trimming pared 7 bases from V and 1 base from J, leaving 13 bases between. The CDR3 covers 14 residues. CDR1 is MNHNS, CDR2 SASEGT, per germline. Written as DNA, the CDR3 is TGTGCCAGCACCAGAGGTGTGTGGAACACTGAAGCTTTCTTT. Translated: CASTRGVWNTEAFF.

The rearrangement joins TRBV11-3 to TRBJ1-6, with TRBD1 matching over 7 bases. The junction had 7 bases not matched to a gene; V was cut back by 5 bases and J by 6 bases. There are 15 residues in the CDR3. Germline CDR1 SGHNT, CDR2 YENEEA. CDR3 amino acids: CASSPGQSFNSPLHF. The CDR3, as DNA: TGTGCCAGCAGCCCGGGACAGTCATTTAATTCACCCCTCCACTTT.

The CDR3 is CASTDDRGRTEAFF. DNA of the CDR3: TGTGCCAGCACCGACGACAGGGGGCGAACTGAAGCTTTCTTT. The chain combines TRBV7-4 with TRBJ1-1; TRBD1 agrees at 10 bases. The germline CDR1 and CDR2 sequences are SGHVT and SQSDAQ. V dropped 7 bases and J dropped 5; count of bases not matched to a gene: 7. The CDR3 length is 14 residues. Based on the CDR3 plus reference TRBV7-4 and TRBJ1-1, the full variable domain is GAGVSQSPRYKVAKRGRDVALRCDSISGHVTLYWYRQTLGQGSEVLTYSQSDAQRDKSGRPSGRFSAERPERSVSTLKIQRTEQGDSAVYLCASTDDRGRTEAFFGQGTRLTVV.

The rearrangement joins TRBV27 to TRBJ2-7; possible D gene TRBD2, 6 bases. Between the trimmed V and J ends, which lost 1 base and 0 bases, there was a span of 10 bases. Germline V gene lookup returns CDR1 MNHEY and CDR2 SMNVEV (reference sequence). The CDR3 loop spans 15 amino acids. CDR3 DNA: TGTGCCAGCAGTTTATTGGGACTGATCTCCTACGAGCAGTACTTC. Its translation: CASSLLGLISYEQYF.

This chain connects TRBV5-1 to TRBJ1-1; tentative D call: TRBD1 (5 bases). In germline, CDR1 is SGHRS, CDR2 YFSETQ. The CDR3 totals 14 residues. V lost 3 bases and J lost 1, with 10 bases in between. The CDR3 sequence: CASSYSTENTEAFF. In DNA, the CDR3 is TGCGCCAGCAGCTATTCGACAGAGAACACTGAAGCTTTCTTT.

A single count supports this clone. The chain combines TRBV4-3 with TRBJ2-7; 11 bases align to TRBD1. Germline V gene lookup returns CDR1 LGHNA and CDR2 YSLEER. After removal of 2 bases from V and 3 bases from J, the junction contained 6 bases not matched to a gene. CDR3 length equals 16 residues. The CDR3 region is CASSQHTGTGGYEQYF. As DNA, the CDR3 is TGCGCCAGCAGCCAACACACCGGGACAGGGGGCTACGAGCAGTACTTC.

This clone showed up just a few times. J is TRBJ2-7 and V is TRBV6-5, with D perhaps TRBD1 (6 bases). V was clipped by 5 bases and J by 5 bases, with 16 bases between them. This CDR3 has 14 residues. The V gene's germline CDR1 is MNHEY and CDR2 SVGAGI. The CDR3 here is CASSRQQGPNEQYF. CDR3 DNA sequence: TGTGCCAGCAGTCGACAACAGGGTCCCAACGAGCAGTACTTC.

The V call is TRBV4-1, the J call TRBJ2-3, with 7 bases that match TRBD1. Germline trimming cut 6 bases from V and 0 bases from J; bases unmatched to any gene: 9. Germline V gene sequence: CDR1 MGHRA, CDR2 YSYEKL. The CDR3 has 16 amino acids. The CDR3 region is CASRKTDRVSTDTQYF. The CDR3 nucleotides read TGCGCCAGCAGGAAAACAGACAGGGTGAGCACAGATACGCAGTATTTT.

V and J are TRBV27 and TRBJ2-3; TRBD2 matches at 8 bases. There are 17 residues in the CDR3. CDR1 and CDR2 from the germline V gene are MNHEY and SMNVEV (reference sequence). J lost 1 base, V lost 6 bases, and 12 bases had no gene match. Written as DNA, the CDR3 is TGTGCCAGCAGCCCTCCGGGGGGGGGCGCGGGCACAGATACGCAGTATTTT. It specifies CASSPPGGGAGTDTQYF.

This chain joins TRBV4-1 and TRBJ1-6; TRBD1 agrees at 8 bases. With V trimmed by 4 bases and J by 11 bases, 13 bases remained unmatched. This CDR3 has 16 residues. CDR1 is MGHRA and CDR2 is YSYEKL in the germline V gene. The CDR3 DNA follows: TGCGCCAGCAGCCCCACCCGTCAGGGGGCGAGCCCACCCCTCCACTTT. Translation: CASSPTRQGASPPLHF.

The chain links TRBV23-1 to TRBJ1-2, with a possible D match to TRBD1 (5 bases). TRBV23-1 is flagged as an ORF with uncertain function. This CDR3 spans 17 amino acids. The ends were cut back, 7 bases at V and 8 bases at J, with 29 bases in the middle. DNA for the CDR3: TGCGCCAGCAACCTCCCCCTCCTCAGGGAAGGAAGAGGAGGCTACACCTTC. This encodes CASNLPLLREGRGGYTF.